This passage covers 19 T cell receptor beta chains from one sample sequenced in a study of blood T cell repertoires in COVID-19. Sequencing was performed with immunoSEQ multiplex PCR; in TCRdb, only in-frame clones are kept and a portion is missing. Among around 110,000 clones listed, 80% to 90% were seen once. Sequencing used peripheral blood. The receptors originated from a middle-aged man with active or convalescent COVID-19.

V gene TRBV27 combines with J gene TRBJ1-2; no definite D call. The V end was cut by 11 bases, the J end by 10 bases, with 14 bases between. The CDR3 length is 10 residues. Germline CDR1 and CDR2: MNHEY and SMNVEV (reference sequence). The CDR3 nucleotides are TGTGCCGGCACCTTACTGGTCTACACCTTC. It yields the protein CAGTLLVYTF.

J is TRBJ2-3 and V is TRBV3-1 (or the pseudogene TRBV3-2); TRBD2 aligns across 7 bases. CDR1 is LGHDT, CDR2 YNNKEL, per germline (reference sequence). The CDR3 covers 16 residues. Trimming cost V 0 bases and J 3 bases; bases outside gene matches: 6. The CDR3 is CASSQDQGGRTDTQYF. CDR3 nucleotide sequence: TGTGCCAGCAGCCAAGATCAAGGCGGGAGAACAGATACGCAGTATTTT.

The chain links TRBV5-4 to TRBJ1-5; the D is unclear. V was trimmed by 0 bases and J by 2 bases, leaving 12 bases between them. The CDR3 extends over 16 amino acids. Germline-derived CDR1 and CDR2 are SGHNT and YYREEE (reference sequence). The CDR3 loop reads CASSLGPLTGNQPQHF. CDR3 DNA sequence: TGTGCCAGCAGCTTGGGCCCTCTAACAGGCAATCAGCCCCAGCATTTT.

This rearrangement joins TRBV11-2 to TRBJ1-3; 7 bases map to TRBD1. The germline gives CDR1 SGHAT, CDR2 FQNNGV. The CDR3 has 12 residues. V gave up 8 bases and J gave up 3 bases; unmatched junction bases: 1. The chain's CDR3 is CASGTVGNTIYF. CDR3 nucleotide sequence: TGTGCCAGCGGGACAGTTGGAAACACCATATATTTT.

The rearrangement uses TRBV5-6 and TRBJ2-1, with D unclear. Germline loops: CDR1 SGHDT, CDR2 YYEEEE. The CDR3 has 12 amino acids. Trimming shortened V by 1 base and J by 7 bases, and 6 bases separated the two germline ends. In DNA form, the CDR3 reads TGTGCCAGCAGCTTGATTTATAATGAGCAGTTCTTC. Encoded protein: CASSLIYNEQFF.

The chain couples TRBV18 to TRBJ1-3, with 8 positions matching TRBD1. This CDR3 has 16 residues. Germline V CDR1 and CDR2: KGHSH, LQKENI. J gave up 4 bases and V 0 bases, and 5 bases lay outside the gene matches. The CDR3 DNA reads TGTGCCAGCTCACCACCGAGAGGACAGGGAGGAAACACCATATATTTT. It specifies CASSPPRGQGGNTIYF.

V is TRBV6-5 and J is TRBJ1-1, with a possible D match to TRBD1 (5 bases). V lost 6 bases and J lost 4, with 15 bases in between. The CDR3 totals 14 residues. Per the germline V gene, CDR1 is MNHEY and CDR2 is SVGAGI. The CDR3 sequence is CASRPDRGPTEAFF. The CDR3 DNA is TGTGCCAGCAGACCTGATAGGGGCCCCACTGAAGCTTTCTTT.

This sequence joins TRBV19 and TRBJ2-3; 8 bases are shared with TRBD1. Germline assignment: CDR1 LNHDA and CDR2 SQIVND (reference sequence). The CDR3 is 15 amino acids. The trim removed 1 base at V and 5 bases at J, leaving 5 bases unmatched. The CDR3 protein is CASSIGTGRQDTQYF. The DNA of the CDR3 is TGTGCCAGTAGTATAGGGACAGGGAGGCAAGATACGCAGTATTTT.

This clone has a handful of counts. The chain combines TRBV29-1 with TRBJ2-1; D not certain. The CDR3 spans 11 residues. Germline V lookup: CDR1 SQVTM, CDR2 ANQGSEA. V was clipped by 7 bases and J by 7 bases, with 11 bases between them. The CDR3 is CSASTGNEQFF. CDR3 DNA sequence: TGCAGCGCATCGACTGGGAATGAGCAGTTCTTC.

The V call is TRBV18, the J call TRBJ2-6, with 10 bases that match TRBD1. The V and J ends lost 3 bases and 0 bases, in that order; junction bases with no gene match: 2. This CDR3 region has 17 residues. Germline CDR1 reads KGHSH; CDR2 reads LQKENI. DNA for the CDR3: TGTGCCAGCTCACCGGGACAGGGGCACTCTGGGGCCAACGTCCTGACTTTC. Residues: CASSPGQGHSGANVLTF.

This clone was counted a single time. The rearrangement joins TRBV11-3 to TRBJ2-1; 7 bases agree with TRBD2. Trimming took 5 bases from V and 1 from J; bases not matched to a gene: 8. CDR1 and CDR2 from the germline V gene are SGHNT and YENEEA. The CDR3 loop spans 16 amino acids. CDR3 protein: CASSQGSGASYNEQFF. CDR3 nucleotide sequence: TGTGCCAGCAGCCAAGGAAGCGGGGCGTCCTACAATGAGCAGTTCTTC.

This clone has more than one count but fewer than ten. The chain carries TRBV10-1 and TRBJ2-7; a weak D match, TRBD2 (6 bases). Trimming took off 3 bases at V and 4 bases at J, with 19 bases between the two ends. Looked up from germline, CDR1 is WNHNN and CDR2 is SYGVQD (reference sequence). The CDR3 is 16 amino acids. DNA of the CDR3: TGCGCCAGCAGTGAATCCCAGGGAGGAGGGTCGTACGAGCAGTACTTC. It translates to CASSESQGGGSYEQYF.

The chain joins TRBV25-1 to TRBJ2-1; D remains unclear. This CDR3 spans 15 amino acids. Per germline, CDR1 MGHDK and CDR2 SYGVNS. V shed 4 bases and J shed 0 bases, with 10 bases lying between them. Here the CDR3 reads CASSALSSSYNEQFF. CDR3 DNA sequence: TGTGCCAGCAGTGCCTTATCGAGCTCCTACAATGAGCAGTTCTTC.

The rearrangement joins TRBV7-6 to TRBJ2-1; 13 bases fit TRBD2. The germline CDR1 and CDR2 sequences are SGHVS and FNYEAQ. The CDR3 extends over 18 amino acids. V was clipped by 1 base and J by 0 bases; unmatched bases: 3. CDR3 sequence (DNA): TGTGCCAGCAGCTTAGGACTAGCGGGAGGTCCCTCCTACAATGAGCAGTTCTTC. Residues: CASSLGLAGGPSYNEQFF.

This sequence joins TRBV6-5 and TRBJ2-1; possibly TRBD1 for D (6 bases). Looked up from germline, CDR1 is MNHEY and CDR2 is SVGAGI. The length of the CDR3 is 11 residues. Trimming removed 7 bases at V and 12 bases at J, with 13 bases between. The CDR3 loop reads CASIRTGLQFF. The CDR3 DNA is TGTGCCAGCATCCGTACAGGGTTGCAGTTCTTC.

The J gene is TRBJ2-5, the V gene TRBV5-1; 9 bases are a match to TRBD2. CDR3 size: 14 residues. The trim removed 5 bases at V and 3 bases at J, leaving 5 bases unmatched. Germline CDR1 is SGHRS and CDR2 is YFSETQ. CDR3 in DNA: TGCGCCAGCAGTGTGAGACTAGCGGAAGAGACCCAGTACTTC. Protein sequence: CASSVRLAEETQYF.

This clone has just a few counts. The chain combines TRBV28 with TRBJ2-7, with 8 positions matching TRBD1. This CDR3 contains 14 residues. V gave up 6 bases and J gave up 4 bases; unmatched junction bases: 8. CDR1 and CDR2 (germline): MDHEN, SYDVKM. CDR3 in amino acids: CASRHYRGEYEQYF. The CDR3 DNA sequence: TGTGCCAGCAGGCATTACAGGGGGGAGTACGAGCAGTACTTC.

The chain's CDR3 is CASSLGESNEQFF. The CDR3 coding sequence is TGCGCCAGCAGCTTGGGGGAGTCCAATGAGCAGTTCTTC. The gene calls are TRBV5-1 and TRBJ2-1; tentatively, D is TRBD2 (5 bases). CDR1 SGHRS and CDR2 YFSETQ come from the germline V gene. There are 13 residues in the CDR3. Trimming took 0 bases from V and 6 from J, leaving 7 bases between them.

The chain uses TRBV7-2 and TRBJ1-1, with D tentatively TRBD1 (6 bases). This CDR3 is built from 15 residues. Between the trimmed V and J ends, which lost 6 bases and 1 base, there was a span of 15 bases. Looked up from germline, CDR1 is SGHTA and CDR2 is FQGNSA. CDR3 residues: CASSNRGGSNTEAFF. The CDR3 nucleotides are TGTGCCAGCAGTAATAGGGGGGGCTCGAACACTGAAGCTTTCTTT. The variable domain in full, completed from reference TRBV7-2 and TRBJ1-1, reads GAGVSQSPSNKVTEKGKDVELRCDPISGHTALYWYRQSLGQGLEFLIYFQGNSAPDKSGLPSDRFSAERTGGSVSTLTIQRTQQEDSAVYLCASSNRGGSNTEAFFGQGTRLTVV.